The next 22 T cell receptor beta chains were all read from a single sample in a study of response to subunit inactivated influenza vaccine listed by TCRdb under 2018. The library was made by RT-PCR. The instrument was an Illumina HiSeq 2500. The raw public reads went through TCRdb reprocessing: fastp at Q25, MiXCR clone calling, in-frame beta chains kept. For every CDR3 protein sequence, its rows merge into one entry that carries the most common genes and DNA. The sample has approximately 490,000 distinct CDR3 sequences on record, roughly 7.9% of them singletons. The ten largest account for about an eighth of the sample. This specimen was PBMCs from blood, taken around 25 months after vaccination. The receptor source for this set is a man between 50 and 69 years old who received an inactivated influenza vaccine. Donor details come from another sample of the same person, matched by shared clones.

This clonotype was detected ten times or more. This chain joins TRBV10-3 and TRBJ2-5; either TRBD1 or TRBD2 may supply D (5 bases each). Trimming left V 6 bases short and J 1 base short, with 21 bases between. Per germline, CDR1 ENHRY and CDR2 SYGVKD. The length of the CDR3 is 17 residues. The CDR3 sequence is CAIRAGTLSPFQETQYF. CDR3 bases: TGTGCCATCAGGGCCGGGACCCTGAGTCCATTCCAAGAGACCCAGTACTTC.

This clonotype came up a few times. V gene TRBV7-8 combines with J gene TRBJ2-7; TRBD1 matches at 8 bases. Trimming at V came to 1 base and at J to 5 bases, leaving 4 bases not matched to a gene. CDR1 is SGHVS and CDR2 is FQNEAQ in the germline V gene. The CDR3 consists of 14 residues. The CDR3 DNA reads TGTGCCAGCAGCTTAGTGGCAGGGGGCAACGAGCAGTACTTC. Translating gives CASSLVAGGNEQYF.

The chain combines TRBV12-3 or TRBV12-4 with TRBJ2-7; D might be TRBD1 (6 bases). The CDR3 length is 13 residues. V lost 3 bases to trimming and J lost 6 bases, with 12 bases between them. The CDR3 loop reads CASSFVGAPEQYF. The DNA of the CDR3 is TGTGCCAGCAGTTTCGTGGGGGCTCCCGAGCAGTACTTC.

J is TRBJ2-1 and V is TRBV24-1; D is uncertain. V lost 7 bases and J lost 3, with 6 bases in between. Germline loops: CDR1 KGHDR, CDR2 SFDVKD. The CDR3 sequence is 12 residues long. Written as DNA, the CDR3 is TGTGCCACCAGCGGCGGCTACAATGAGCAGTTCTTC. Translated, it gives CATSGGYNEQFF.

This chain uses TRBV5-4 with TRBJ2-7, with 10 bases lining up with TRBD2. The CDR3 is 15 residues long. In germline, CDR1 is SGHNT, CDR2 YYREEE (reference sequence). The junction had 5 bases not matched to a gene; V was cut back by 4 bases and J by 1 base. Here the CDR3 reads CASSAAAGGSYEQYF. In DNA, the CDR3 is TGTGCCAGCAGCGCCGCAGCGGGGGGGTCCTACGAGCAGTACTTC. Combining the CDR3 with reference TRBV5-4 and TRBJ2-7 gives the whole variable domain ETGVTQSPTHLIKTRGQQVTLRCSSQSGHNTVSWYQQALGQGPQFIFQYYREEENGRGNFPPRFSGLQFPNYSSELNVNALELDDSALYLCASSAAAGGSYEQYFGPGTRLTVT.

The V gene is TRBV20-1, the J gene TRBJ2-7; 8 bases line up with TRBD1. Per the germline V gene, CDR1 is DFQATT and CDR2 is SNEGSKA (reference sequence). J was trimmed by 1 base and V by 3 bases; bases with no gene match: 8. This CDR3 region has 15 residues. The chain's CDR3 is CSASGQGGKSYEQYF. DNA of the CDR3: TGCAGTGCTAGTGGACAGGGCGGTAAGTCCTACGAGCAGTACTTC.

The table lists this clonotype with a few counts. The CDR3, as DNA: TGTGCCAGCAGCCCCCAGTCCAGGGGTCGTATCACTGAGCAGTTCTTC. It is translated as CASSPQSRGRITEQFF. V usage is TRBV4-2 and J usage is TRBJ2-1; D is perhaps TRBD1 (6 bases). This CDR3 is 16 amino acids long. Germline-derived CDR1 and CDR2 are LGHNA and YNFKEQ. V was clipped by 4 bases and J by 9 bases, with 22 bases between them.

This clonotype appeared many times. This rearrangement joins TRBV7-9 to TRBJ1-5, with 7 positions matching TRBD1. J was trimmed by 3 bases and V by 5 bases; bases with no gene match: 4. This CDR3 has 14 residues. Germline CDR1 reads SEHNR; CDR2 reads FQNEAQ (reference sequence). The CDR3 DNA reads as TGTGCCAGCAGCCGACAGGGCACCAATCAGCCCCAGCATTTT. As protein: CASSRQGTNQPQHF. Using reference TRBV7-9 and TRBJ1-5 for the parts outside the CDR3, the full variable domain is DTGVSQNPRHKITKRGQNVTFRCDPISEHNRLYWYRQTLGQGPEFLTYFQNEAQLEKSRLLSDRFSAERPKGSFSTLEIQRTEQGDSAMYLCASSRQGTNQPQHFGDGTRLSIL.

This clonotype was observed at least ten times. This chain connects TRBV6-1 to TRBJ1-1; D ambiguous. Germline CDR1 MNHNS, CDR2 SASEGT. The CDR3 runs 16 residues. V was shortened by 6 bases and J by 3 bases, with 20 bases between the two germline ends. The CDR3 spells CASSSSGYSRDTEAFF. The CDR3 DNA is TGTGCCAGCAGCTCAAGTGGGTACAGTCGGGACACTGAAGCTTTCTTT.

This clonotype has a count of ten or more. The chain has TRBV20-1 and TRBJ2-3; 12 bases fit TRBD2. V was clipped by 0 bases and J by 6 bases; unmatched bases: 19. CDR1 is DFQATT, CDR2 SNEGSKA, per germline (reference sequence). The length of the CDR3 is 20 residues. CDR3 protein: CSARDYSAGASGRVHDTQYF. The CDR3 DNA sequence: TGCAGTGCTAGAGATTACTCTGCAGGCGCTAGCGGGAGGGTTCATGATACGCAGTATTTT.

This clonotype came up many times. CDR3: CSAFRFLDRAGEQYF. As DNA, the CDR3 is TGCAGTGCTTTTCGGTTCTTGGACAGAGCGGGCGAGCAGTACTTC. The V and J genes are TRBV20-1 and TRBJ2-7, with D possibly called TRBD1 or TRBD2 (6 bases each). The V gene's germline CDR1 is DFQATT and CDR2 SNEGSKA (reference sequence). The CDR3 totals 15 residues. Trimming cost V 5 bases and J 6 bases, with 23 bases left between them.

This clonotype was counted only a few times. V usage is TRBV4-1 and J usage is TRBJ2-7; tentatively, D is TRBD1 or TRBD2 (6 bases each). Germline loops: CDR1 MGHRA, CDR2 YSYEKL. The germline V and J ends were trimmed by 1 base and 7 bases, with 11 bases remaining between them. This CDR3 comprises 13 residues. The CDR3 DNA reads TGCGCCAGCAGCCAAGGTCTAGGGGGGGAGCAGTACTTC. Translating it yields CASSQGLGGEQYF.

The CDR3 DNA reads TGTGCCAGCAGCTCTTTGGGTGGGAGAGTTCCCCAGCATTTT. This sequence encodes CASSSLGGRVPQHF. The J gene is TRBJ1-5, the V gene TRBV6-2 or TRBV6-3; D is undetermined. CDR3 length equals 14 residues. Trimming stripped 6 bases from V and 10 bases from J, with 19 bases between. Per the germline V gene, CDR1 is MNHEY and CDR2 is SVGEGT.

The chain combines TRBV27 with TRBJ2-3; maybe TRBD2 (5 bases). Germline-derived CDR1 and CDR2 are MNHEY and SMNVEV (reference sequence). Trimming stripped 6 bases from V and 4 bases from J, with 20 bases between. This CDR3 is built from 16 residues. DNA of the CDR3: TGTGCCAGCAGGGTAGCGTATACAATTGCGGCAGATACGCAGTATTTT. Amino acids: CASRVAYTIAADTQYF.

CDR3 sequence reads: CASSKLYRGKGTDTQYF. Here the CDR3 DNA reads TGTGCCAGCAGTAAACTATACAGGGGGAAGGGTACAGATACGCAGTATTTT. V usage is TRBV3-1 and J usage is TRBJ2-3; 8 bases are a match to TRBD1. The CDR3 consists of 17 residues. V was clipped by 6 bases and J by 3 bases; unmatched bases: 14. Germline V lookup: CDR1 LGHDT, CDR2 YNNKEL (reference sequence).

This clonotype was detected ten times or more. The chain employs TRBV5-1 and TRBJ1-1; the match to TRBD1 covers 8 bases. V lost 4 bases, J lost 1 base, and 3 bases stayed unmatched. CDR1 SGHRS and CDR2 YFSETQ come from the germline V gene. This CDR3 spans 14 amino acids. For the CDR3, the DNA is TGCGCCAGCAGCAGCAGGGGGCAGAACACTGAAGCTTTCTTT. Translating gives CASSSRGQNTEAFF.

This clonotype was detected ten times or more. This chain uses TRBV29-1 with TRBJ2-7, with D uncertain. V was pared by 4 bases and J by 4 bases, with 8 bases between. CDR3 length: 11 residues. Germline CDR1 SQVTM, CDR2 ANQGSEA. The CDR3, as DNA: TGCAGCGTTGGTGGGGAATACGAGCAGTACTTC. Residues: CSVGGEYEQYF.

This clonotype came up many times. CDR3 in DNA: TGTGCCAGCAGTTTCGGGACTAGCGGGAGGCGGGTCTACAATGAGCAGTTCTTC. Translated, it gives CASSFGTSGRRVYNEQFF. The chain recombines TRBV12-3 or TRBV12-4 with TRBJ2-1; TRBD2 matches 15 bases. Trimming at V came to 3 bases and at J to 3 bases, leaving 6 bases not matched to a gene. The CDR3 contains 18 residues.

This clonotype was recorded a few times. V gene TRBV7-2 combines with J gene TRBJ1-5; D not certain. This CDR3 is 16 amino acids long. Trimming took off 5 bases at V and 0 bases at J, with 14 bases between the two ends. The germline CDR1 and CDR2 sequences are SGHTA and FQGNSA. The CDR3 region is CASSLTGGFSNQPQHF. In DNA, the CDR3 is TGTGCCAGCAGCCTCACGGGCGGTTTTAGCAATCAGCCCCAGCATTTT.

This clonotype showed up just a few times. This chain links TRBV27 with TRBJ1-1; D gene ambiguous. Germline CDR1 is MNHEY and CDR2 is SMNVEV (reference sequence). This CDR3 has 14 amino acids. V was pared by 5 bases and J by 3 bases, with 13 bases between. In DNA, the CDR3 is TGTGCCAGCAGTCCCGCCGGGAAGTACACTGAAGCTTTCTTT. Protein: CASSPAGKYTEAFF.

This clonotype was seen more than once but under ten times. CDR3 coding DNA: TGTGCCAGCAGCCCGGACAGTCAAAATAATTCACCCCTCCACTTT. Its protein product is CASSPDSQNNSPLHF. V and J are TRBV4-2 and TRBJ1-6; tentatively, D is TRBD1 (6 bases). V gave up 4 bases and J gave up 5 bases, with 12 bases separating them. The germline V gene has CDR1 LGHNA and CDR2 YNFKEQ. This CDR3 is built from 15 residues.

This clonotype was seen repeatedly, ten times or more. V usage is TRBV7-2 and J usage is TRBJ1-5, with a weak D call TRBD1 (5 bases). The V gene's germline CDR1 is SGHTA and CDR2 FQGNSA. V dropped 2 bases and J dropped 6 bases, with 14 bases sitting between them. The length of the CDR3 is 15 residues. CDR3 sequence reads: CASSLRSGRGQPQHF. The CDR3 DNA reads TGTGCCAGCAGCTTACGGTCAGGGAGGGGTCAGCCCCAGCATTTT.